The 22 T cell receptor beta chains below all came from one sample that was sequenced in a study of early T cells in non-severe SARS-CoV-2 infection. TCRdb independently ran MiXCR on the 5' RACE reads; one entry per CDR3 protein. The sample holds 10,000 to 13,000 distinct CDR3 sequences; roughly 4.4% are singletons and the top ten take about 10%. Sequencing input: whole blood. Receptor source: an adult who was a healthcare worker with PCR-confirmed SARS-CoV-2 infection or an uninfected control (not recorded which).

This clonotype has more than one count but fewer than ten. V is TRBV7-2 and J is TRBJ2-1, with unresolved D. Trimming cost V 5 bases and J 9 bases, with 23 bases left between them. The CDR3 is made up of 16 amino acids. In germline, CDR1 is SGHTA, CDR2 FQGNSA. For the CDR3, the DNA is TGTGCCAGCAGCCGTACTGTCGGGTCCTTTGGCAGTGAGCAGTTCTTC. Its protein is CASSRTVGSFGSEQFF.

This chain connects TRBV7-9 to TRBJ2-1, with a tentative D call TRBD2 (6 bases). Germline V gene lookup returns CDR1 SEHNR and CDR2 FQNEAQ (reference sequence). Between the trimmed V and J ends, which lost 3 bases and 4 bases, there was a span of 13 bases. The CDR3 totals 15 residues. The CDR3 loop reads CASSFVGGPYNEQFF. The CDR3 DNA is TGTGCCAGCAGCTTTGTCGGGGGACCTTACAATGAGCAGTTCTTC.

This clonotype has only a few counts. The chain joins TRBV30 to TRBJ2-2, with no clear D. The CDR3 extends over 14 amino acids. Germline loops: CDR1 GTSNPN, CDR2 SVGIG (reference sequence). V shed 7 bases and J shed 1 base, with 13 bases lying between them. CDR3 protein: CASPRQENTGELFF. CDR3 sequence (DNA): TGTGCCTCCCCCCGGCAGGAGAACACCGGGGAGCTGTTTTTT.

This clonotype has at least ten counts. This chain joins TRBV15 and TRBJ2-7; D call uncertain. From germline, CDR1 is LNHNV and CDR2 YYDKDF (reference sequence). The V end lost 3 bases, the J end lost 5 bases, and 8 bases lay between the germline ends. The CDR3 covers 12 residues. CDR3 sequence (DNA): TGTGCCACCAGCAGCGCAGATAACGAGCAGTACTTC. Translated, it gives CATSSADNEQYF.

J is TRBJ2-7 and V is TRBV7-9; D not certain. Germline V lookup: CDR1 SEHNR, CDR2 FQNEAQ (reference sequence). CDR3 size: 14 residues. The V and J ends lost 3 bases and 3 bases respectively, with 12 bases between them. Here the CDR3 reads CASSFYSGGYEQYF. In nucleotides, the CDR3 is TGTGCCAGCAGCTTTTATTCAGGCGGCTACGAGCAGTACTTC.

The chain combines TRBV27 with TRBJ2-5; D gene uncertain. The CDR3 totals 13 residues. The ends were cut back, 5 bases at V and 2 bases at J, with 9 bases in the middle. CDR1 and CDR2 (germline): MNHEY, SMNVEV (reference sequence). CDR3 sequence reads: CASSGWLQETQYF. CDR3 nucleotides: TGTGCCAGCAGTGGTTGGTTACAAGAGACCCAGTACTTC.

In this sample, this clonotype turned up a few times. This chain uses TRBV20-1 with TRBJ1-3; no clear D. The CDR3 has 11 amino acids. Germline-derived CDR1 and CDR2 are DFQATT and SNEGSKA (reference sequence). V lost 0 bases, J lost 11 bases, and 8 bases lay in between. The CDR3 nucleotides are TGCAGTGCTAGAGAAAACATCGCCATATATTTT. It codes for CSARENIAIYF.

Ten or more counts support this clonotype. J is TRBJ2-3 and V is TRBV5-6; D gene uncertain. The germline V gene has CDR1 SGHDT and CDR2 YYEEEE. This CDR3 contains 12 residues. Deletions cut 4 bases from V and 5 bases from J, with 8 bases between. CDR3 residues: CASSRALDTQYF. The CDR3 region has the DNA TGTGCCAGCAGCCGGGCGTTAGATACGCAGTATTTT.

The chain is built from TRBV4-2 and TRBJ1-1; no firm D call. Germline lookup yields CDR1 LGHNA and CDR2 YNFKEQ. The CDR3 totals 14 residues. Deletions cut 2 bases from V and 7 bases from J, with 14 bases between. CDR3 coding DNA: TGTGCCAGCAGCCAACCTTCTCGACGCAATGAAGCTTTCTTT. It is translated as CASSQPSRRNEAFF.

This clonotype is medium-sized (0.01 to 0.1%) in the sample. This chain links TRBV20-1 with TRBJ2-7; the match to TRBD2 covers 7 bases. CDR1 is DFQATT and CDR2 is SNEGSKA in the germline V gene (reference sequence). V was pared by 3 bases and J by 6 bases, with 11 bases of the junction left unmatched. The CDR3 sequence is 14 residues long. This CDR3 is CSARTGLESGEQYF. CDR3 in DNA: TGCAGTGCTAGGACCGGACTAGAATCAGGCGAGCAGTACTTC.

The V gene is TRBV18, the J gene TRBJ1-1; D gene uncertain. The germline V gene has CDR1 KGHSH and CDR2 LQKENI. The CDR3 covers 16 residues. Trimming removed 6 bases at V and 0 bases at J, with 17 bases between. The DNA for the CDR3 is TGTGCCAGCTCCCCAAACGTTCTTTATATGAACACTGAAGCTTTCTTT. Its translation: CASSPNVLYMNTEAFF.

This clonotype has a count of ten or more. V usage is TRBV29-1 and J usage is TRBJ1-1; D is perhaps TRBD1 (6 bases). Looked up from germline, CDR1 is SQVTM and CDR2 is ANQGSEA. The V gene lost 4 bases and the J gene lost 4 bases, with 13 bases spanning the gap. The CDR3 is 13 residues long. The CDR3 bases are TGCAGCGTTGTAGGGGGTATTATCACTGAAGCTTTCTTT. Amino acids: CSVVGGIITEAFF.

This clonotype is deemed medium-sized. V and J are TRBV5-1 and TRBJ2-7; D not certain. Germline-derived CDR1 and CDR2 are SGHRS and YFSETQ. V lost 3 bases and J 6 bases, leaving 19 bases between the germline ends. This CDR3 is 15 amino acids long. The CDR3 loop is CASSSDKDLPSEQYF. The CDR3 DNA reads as TGCGCCAGCAGCTCCGATAAAGACTTACCTTCCGAGCAGTACTTC. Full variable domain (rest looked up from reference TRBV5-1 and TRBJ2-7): KAGVTQTPRYLIKTRGQQVTLSCSPISGHRSVSWYQQTPGQGLQFLFEYFSETQRNKGNFPGRFSGRQFSNSRSEMNVSTLELGDSALYLCASSSDKDLPSEQYFGPGTRLTVT.

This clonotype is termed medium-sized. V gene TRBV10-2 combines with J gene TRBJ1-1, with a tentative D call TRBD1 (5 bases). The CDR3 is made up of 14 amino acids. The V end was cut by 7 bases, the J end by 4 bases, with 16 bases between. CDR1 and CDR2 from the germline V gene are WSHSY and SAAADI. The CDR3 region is CASIGMGRFTEAFF. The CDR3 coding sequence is TGCGCCAGCATTGGAATGGGGCGATTCACTGAAGCTTTCTTT.

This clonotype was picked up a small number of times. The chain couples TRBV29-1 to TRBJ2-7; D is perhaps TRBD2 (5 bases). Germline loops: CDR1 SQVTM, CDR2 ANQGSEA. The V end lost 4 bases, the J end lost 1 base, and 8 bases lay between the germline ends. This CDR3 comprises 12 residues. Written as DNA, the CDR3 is TGCAGCGTTGCCTCGGGATCCTACGAGCAGTACTTC. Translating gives CSVASGSYEQYF.

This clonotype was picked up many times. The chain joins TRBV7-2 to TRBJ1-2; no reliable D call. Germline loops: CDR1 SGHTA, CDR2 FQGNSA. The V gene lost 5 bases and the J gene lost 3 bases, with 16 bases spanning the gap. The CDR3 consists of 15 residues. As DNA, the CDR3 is TGTGCCAGCAGCCCAAGAAGGGCCGAAGACTATGGCTACACCTTC. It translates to CASSPRRAEDYGYTF.

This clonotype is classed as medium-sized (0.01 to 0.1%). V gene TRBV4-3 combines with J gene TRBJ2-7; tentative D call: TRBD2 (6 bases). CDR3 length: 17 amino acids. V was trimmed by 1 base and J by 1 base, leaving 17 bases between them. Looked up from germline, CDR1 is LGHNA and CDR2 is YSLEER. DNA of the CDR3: TGCGCCAGCAGCCAAGCCGTGGCAGGCCGGGGGTCCTACGAGCAGTACTTC. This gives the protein CASSQAVAGRGSYEQYF.

CDR3 amino acids: CASSPPSGGAMGNTGELFF. CDR3 nucleotides: TGTGCCAGCAGCCCCCCCAGCGGGGGGGCAATGGGTAACACCGGGGAGCTGTTTTTT. The V and J genes are TRBV7-3 and TRBJ2-2; TRBD2 agrees at 10 bases. The CDR3 has 19 residues. The germline CDR1 and CDR2 sequences are SGHTA and FQGTGA. The junction had 14 bases not matched to a gene; V was cut back by 5 bases and J by 2 bases.

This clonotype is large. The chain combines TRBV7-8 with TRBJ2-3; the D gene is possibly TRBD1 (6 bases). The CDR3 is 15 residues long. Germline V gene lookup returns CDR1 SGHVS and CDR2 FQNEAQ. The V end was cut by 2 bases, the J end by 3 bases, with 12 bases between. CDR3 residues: CASSLSGAGTDTQYF. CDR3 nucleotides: TGTGCCAGCAGCTTATCAGGGGCAGGAACAGATACGCAGTATTTT.

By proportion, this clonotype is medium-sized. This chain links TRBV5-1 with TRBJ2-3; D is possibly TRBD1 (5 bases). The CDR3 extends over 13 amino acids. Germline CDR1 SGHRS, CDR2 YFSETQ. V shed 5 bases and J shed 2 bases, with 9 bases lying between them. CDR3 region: CASRQASTDTQYF. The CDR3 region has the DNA TGCGCCAGCAGACAGGCATCCACAGATACGCAGTATTTT.

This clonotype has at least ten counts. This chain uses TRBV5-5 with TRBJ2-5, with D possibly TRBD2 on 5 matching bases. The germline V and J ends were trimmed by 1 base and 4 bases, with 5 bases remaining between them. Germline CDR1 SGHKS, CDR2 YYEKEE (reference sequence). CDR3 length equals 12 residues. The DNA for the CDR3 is TGTGCCAGCAGCTTGAGCGGAGAGACCCAGTACTTC. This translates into CASSLSGETQYF.

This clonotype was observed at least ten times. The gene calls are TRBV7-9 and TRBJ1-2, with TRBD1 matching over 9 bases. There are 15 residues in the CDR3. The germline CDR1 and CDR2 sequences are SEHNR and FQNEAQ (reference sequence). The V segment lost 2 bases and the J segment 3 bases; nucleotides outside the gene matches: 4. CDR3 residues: CASSLIRQGDYGYTF. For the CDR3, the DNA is TGTGCCAGCAGCTTAATCCGACAGGGGGACTATGGCTACACCTTC. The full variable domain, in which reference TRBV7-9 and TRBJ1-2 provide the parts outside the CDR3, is DTGVSQNPRHKITKRGQNVTFRCDPISEHNRLYWYRQTLGQGPEFLTYFQNEAQLEKSRLLSDRFSAERPKGSFSTLEIQRTEQGDSAMYLCASSLIRQGDYGYTFGSGTRLTVV.